The 28 T cell receptor beta chains below were found in one sample sequenced in a study of blood T cell repertoires in COVID-19 (dated by TCRdb to 2018 to 2020). The library was generated by the immunoSEQ multiplex PCR assay. The table was pulled from immuneACCESS by TCRdb, which kept in-frame rearrangements only. Such tables lose some clones; where checked, under half of the loss comes from unresolved V genes, and the rest has no known cause. This sample holds 110,000 to 150,000 clones; approximately 80% were observed only once. The ten largest clones add up to 35% to 45% of the sample. The material sequenced was peripheral blood. These receptors were collected from a human donor in a cohort sampled during active COVID-19.

This chain links TRBV11-2 with TRBJ2-3, with TRBD1 as a possible D gene (5 bases). In germline, CDR1 is SGHAT, CDR2 FQNNGV. Trimming shortened V by 5 bases and J by 0 bases, and 15 bases separated the two germline ends. The length of the CDR3 is 16 residues. The CDR3 bases are TGTGCCAGCAGCCTCGGTCAGGGCACTAGCACAGATACGCAGTATTTT. Amino acids: CASSLGQGTSTDTQYF.

The chain has TRBV9 and TRBJ2-3; TRBD1 aligns across 7 bases. The junction had 6 bases not matched to a gene; V was cut back by 0 bases and J by 2 bases. The CDR3 is 16 amino acids. Germline CDR1 SGDLS, CDR2 YYNGEE. The CDR3 region is CASSVGRTGNTDTQYF. For the CDR3, the DNA is TGTGCCAGCAGCGTAGGGAGGACAGGAAACACAGATACGCAGTATTTT.

This clone was counted a few times. V gene TRBV3-1 (or the pseudogene TRBV3-2) combines with J gene TRBJ2-1, with 11 bases lining up with TRBD2. Trimming cost V 2 bases and J 4 bases; bases outside gene matches: 4. CDR1 and CDR2 (germline): LGHDT, YNNKEL (reference sequence). The CDR3 totals 16 residues. CDR3 in amino acids: CASSQNSGGGYNEQFF. The DNA for the CDR3 is TGTGCCAGCAGCCAAAATAGCGGGGGGGGATACAATGAGCAGTTCTTC.

This clone appeared a single time. The chain uses TRBV5-4 and TRBJ2-5; the D gene is possibly TRBD2 (5 bases). This CDR3 comprises 17 residues. Germline lookup yields CDR1 SGHNT and CDR2 YYREEE (reference sequence). V was trimmed by 4 bases and J by 5 bases, leaving 24 bases between them. DNA for the CDR3: TGTGCCAGCAGCCCCAACGGGCGGGCGTCCCGAGGGGAGACCCAGTACTTC. It encodes CASSPNGRASRGETQYF.

This chain uses TRBV7-2 with TRBJ2-1, with 10 positions matching TRBD2. The CDR3 length is 16 residues. V lost 4 bases and J lost 4; bases outside the gene matches: 7. Germline lookup yields CDR1 SGHTA and CDR2 FQGNSA. The CDR3 protein is CASSYRGTSAYNEQFF. The CDR3 coding sequence is TGTGCCAGCAGCTATAGAGGGACTAGCGCGTACAATGAGCAGTTCTTC.

This chain connects TRBV27 to TRBJ2-5; TRBD1 agrees at 8 bases. CDR3 length equals 16 residues. With V trimmed by 2 bases and J by 5 bases, 10 bases remained unmatched. CDR1 is MNHEY and CDR2 is SMNVEV in the germline V gene (reference sequence). The CDR3 loop reads CASSLKTGDPPETQYF. As DNA, the CDR3 is TGTGCCAGCAGTTTAAAGACAGGGGACCCCCCGGAGACCCAGTACTTC.

The CDR3 DNA reads as TGTGCCAGCAGCCAAGGTTGGTTGCGGGGGAGCTCCTACGAGCAGTACGTC. Translating it yields CASSQGWLRGSSYEQYV. The chain recombines TRBV3-1 (or the pseudogene TRBV3-2) with TRBJ2-7; 7 bases are a match to TRBD2. Germline trimming cut 1 base from V and 0 bases from J; bases unmatched to any gene: 9. The V gene's germline CDR1 is LGHDT and CDR2 YNNKEL (reference sequence). CDR3 length: 17 amino acids.

This clone appeared once. DNA of the CDR3: TGTGCCAGCAGCCAGGGGTGGGTAGCGGGGACAGATACGCAGTATTTT. Its translation: CASSQGWVAGTDTQYF. V and J are TRBV3-1 (or the pseudogene TRBV3-2) and TRBJ2-3; TRBD2 matches 8 bases. Germline assignment: CDR1 LGHDT and CDR2 YNNKEL (reference sequence). V lost 3 bases and J lost 3; bases outside the gene matches: 8. CDR3 length: 16 amino acids.

This CDR3 is CASSIDRGTEAFF. The CDR3 DNA is TGTGCCAGCAGTATCGACAGGGGCACTGAAGCTTTCTTT. This sequence joins TRBV6-4 and TRBJ1-1, with TRBD1 identical over 8 bases. Trimming removed 5 bases from V and 4 bases from J; junction bases left unmatched: 3. The germline CDR1 and CDR2 sequences are MRHNA and SNTAGT. CDR3 length: 13 amino acids.

The chain employs TRBV4-3 and TRBJ1-6; D remains unclear. Trimming took 0 bases from V and 7 from J, leaving 7 bases between them. The CDR3 is 14 amino acids. CDR1 LGHNA and CDR2 YSLEER come from the germline V gene. For the CDR3, the DNA is TGCGCCAGCAGCCAAGATACGGGGAATTCACCCCTCCACTTT. Its translation: CASSQDTGNSPLHF.

The DNA for the CDR3 is TGTGCCTGGAGTGTACGGAGGGAAGCTGGCTACACCTTC. Amino acid sequence: CAWSVRREAGYTF. The chain combines TRBV30 with TRBJ1-2; unclear D gene. The CDR3 has 13 residues. Looked up from germline, CDR1 is GTSNPN and CDR2 is SVGIG (reference sequence). Trimming left V 0 bases short and J 7 bases short, with 12 bases between.

J is TRBJ1-1 and V is TRBV7-9; weak D call: TRBD1 (5 bases). Looked up from germline, CDR1 is SEHNR and CDR2 is FQNEAQ (reference sequence). CDR3 length: 12 residues. V lost 0 bases and J lost 11, with 10 bases in between. In DNA form, the CDR3 reads TGTGCCAGCAGCTTAGCGGGAGGGGTGGCTTTCTTT. It codes for CASSLAGGVAFF.

This rearrangement joins TRBV12-3 or TRBV12-4 to TRBJ2-4, with 8 bases lining up with TRBD1. The CDR3 consists of 13 residues. V was clipped by 5 bases and J by 7 bases; unmatched bases: 4. The CDR3 nucleotides are TGTGCCAGCAGTCTGAGGACAGGGAACATTCAGTACTTC. This gives the protein CASSLRTGNIQYF.

V gene TRBV11-3 combines with J gene TRBJ2-2; TRBD2 aligns across 7 bases. Trimming cost V 1 base and J 6 bases; bases outside gene matches: 11. This CDR3 is built from 17 residues. Germline CDR1 SGHNT, CDR2 YENEEA. CDR3 sequence: CASSLALGGSRAGELFF. Written as DNA, the CDR3 is TGTGCCAGCAGCTTAGCCCTCGGGGGGTCTAGGGCCGGGGAGCTGTTTTTT. Together with reference TRBV11-3 and TRBJ2-2, the CDR3 gives the full variable domain: EAGVVQSPRYKIIEKKQPVAFWCNPISGHNTLYWYLQNLGQGPELLIRYENEEAVDDSQLPKDRFSAERLKGVDSTLKIQPAELGDSAVYLCASSLALGGSRAGELFFGEGSRLTVL.

This rearrangement joins TRBV6-1 to TRBJ1-6, with 8 bases fitting TRBD1. Germline lookup yields CDR1 MNHNS and CDR2 SASEGT. This CDR3 has 16 amino acids. With 3 bases clipped from V and 9 bases from J, the junction kept 10 bases outside the gene matches. The CDR3 DNA reads as TGTGCCAGCAGTGAGGGTCCTCAGGGGGCTGGTTCACCCCTCCACTTT. Translating gives CASSEGPQGAGSPLHF.

The table lists this clone with a few counts. This chain links TRBV7-2 with TRBJ1-2, with D tentatively TRBD1 (6 bases). The CDR3 spans 13 residues. CDR1 is SGHTA and CDR2 is FQGNSA in the germline V gene. Trimming pared 7 bases from V and 6 bases from J, leaving 15 bases between. The DNA for the CDR3 is TGTGCCAGCACCTTGGACAGAAAAGATGGCTACACCTTC. It is translated as CASTLDRKDGYTF.

The chain uses TRBV29-1 and TRBJ2-2; 14 nucleotides line up with TRBD2. This CDR3 spans 16 amino acids. Per the germline V gene, CDR1 is SQVTM and CDR2 is ANQGSEA. Trimming took 3 bases from V and 7 from J; bases not matched to a gene: 7. This CDR3 reads CSVEGLAGVRVGELFF. CDR3 coding DNA: TGCAGCGTTGAGGGACTAGCGGGAGTCAGGGTCGGGGAGCTGTTTTTT.

The chain joins TRBV19 to TRBJ2-7; D is uncertain. From germline, CDR1 is LNHDA and CDR2 SQIVND (reference sequence). V lost 4 bases, J lost 5 bases, and 15 bases lay in between. CDR3 size: 14 residues. CDR3 sequence: CASSNGAASDEQYF. The DNA of the CDR3 is TGTGCCAGTAGTAACGGCGCCGCGAGCGACGAGCAGTACTTC.

V gene TRBV5-1 combines with J gene TRBJ2-7; 8 bases line up with TRBD1. Germline V lookup: CDR1 SGHRS, CDR2 YFSETQ. Losses at the gene ends were 4 bases for V and 3 bases for J; bases not matched to a gene: 3. The CDR3 is 13 residues long. The chain's CDR3 is CASSRGQGYEQYF. CDR3 nucleotide sequence: TGCGCCAGCAGCCGTGGACAGGGCTACGAGCAGTACTTC.

The chain links TRBV5-1 to TRBJ2-6; tentatively, D is TRBD2 (6 bases). Trimming shortened V by 0 bases and J by 0 bases, and 7 bases separated the two germline ends. CDR1 and CDR2 (germline): SGHRS, YFSETQ. The CDR3 has 16 residues. CDR3 coding DNA: TGCGCCAGCAGCTTGGACGGGAGCTCTGGGGCCAACGTCCTGACTTTC. Translation: CASSLDGSSGANVLTF.

A few counts support this clone. The chain employs TRBV14 and TRBJ1-6; 8 nucleotides agree with TRBD1. This CDR3 is 14 amino acids long. Germline V gene lookup returns CDR1 SGHDN and CDR2 FVKESK. Trimming removed 4 bases from V and 10 bases from J; junction bases left unmatched: 6. CDR3 protein: CASSPDRAGSPLHF. Here the CDR3 DNA reads TGTGCCAGCAGCCCGGACAGGGCGGGCTCACCCCTCCACTTT.

The V and J genes are TRBV7-2 and TRBJ2-7, with a weak D call TRBD1 (6 bases). Trimming took 5 bases from V and 4 from J, leaving 12 bases between them. The CDR3 contains 13 residues. CDR1 SGHTA and CDR2 FQGNSA come from the germline V gene. CDR3 residues: CASSRVQGYEQYF. The CDR3 DNA reads as TGTGCCAGCAGCCGGGTACAGGGATACGAGCAGTACTTC.

The rearrangement uses TRBV6-2 or TRBV6-3 and TRBJ2-7, with 10 positions matching TRBD1. CDR3 length equals 15 residues. Per germline, CDR1 MNHEY and CDR2 SVGEGT. The V gene end was trimmed by 6 bases and the J gene end by 1 base; junction bases not matched to a gene: 6. The CDR3 DNA reads TGTGCCAGCAGCCCAAGGACAGGGGGATCCTACGAGCAGTACGTC. Translating it yields CASSPRTGGSYEQYV.

J is TRBJ2-1 and V is TRBV19; 7 nucleotides align to TRBD1. The CDR3 sequence is 14 residues long. Trimming at V came to 5 bases and at J to 7 bases, leaving 8 bases not matched to a gene. Germline V CDR1 and CDR2: LNHDA, SQIVND (reference sequence). In DNA, the CDR3 is TGTGCCAGTAGTGTACAGGGGATTGAGAATGAGCAGTTCTTC. It specifies CASSVQGIENEQFF.

This sequence joins TRBV12-3 or TRBV12-4 and TRBJ1-1, with TRBD1 as a possible D gene (6 bases). Deletions cut 8 bases from V and 4 bases from J, with 14 bases between. CDR3 length: 13 amino acids. As DNA, the CDR3 is TGTGCCAGCGTACGGGACACCGTCACTGAAGCTTTCTTT. Amino acids: CASVRDTVTEAFF.

The chain joins TRBV2 to TRBJ1-3, with 10 positions matching TRBD1. Germline values: CDR1 SNHLY, CDR2 FYNNEI. This CDR3 has 15 residues. Losses at the gene ends were 6 bases for V and 2 bases for J; bases not matched to a gene: 4. This CDR3 reads CASSGGQGAGNTIYF. CDR3 sequence (DNA): TGTGCCAGCAGCGGTGGACAGGGGGCTGGAAACACCATATATTTT.

This chain joins TRBV6-1 and TRBJ1-5; D is perhaps TRBD1 (5 bases). The V gene lost 2 bases and the J gene lost 7 bases, with 15 bases spanning the gap. The CDR3 is 15 residues long. Germline assignment: CDR1 MNHNS and CDR2 SASEGT. The CDR3 protein is CASSEIIRGWQPQHF. DNA of the CDR3: TGTGCCAGCAGTGAAATTATAAGGGGTTGGCAGCCCCAGCATTTT.

This clone occurred a few times. The chain recombines TRBV4-3 with TRBJ1-4; TRBD1 agrees at 7 bases. Germline lookup yields CDR1 LGHNA and CDR2 YSLEER. The V segment lost 2 bases and the J segment 5 bases; nucleotides outside the gene matches: 2. CDR3 length: 14 residues. CDR3 in DNA: TGCGCCAGCAGCCAATCGGGACAGAATGAAAAACTGTTTTTT. Encoded protein: CASSQSGQNEKLFF.